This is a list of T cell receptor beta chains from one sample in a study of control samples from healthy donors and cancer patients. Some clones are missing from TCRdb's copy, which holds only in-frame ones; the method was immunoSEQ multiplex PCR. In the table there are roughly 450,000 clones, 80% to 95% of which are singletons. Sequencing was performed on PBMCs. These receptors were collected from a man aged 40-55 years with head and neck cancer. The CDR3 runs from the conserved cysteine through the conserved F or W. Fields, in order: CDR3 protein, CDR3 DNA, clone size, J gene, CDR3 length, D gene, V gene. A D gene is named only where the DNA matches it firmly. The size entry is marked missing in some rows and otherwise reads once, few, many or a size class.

CDR3aa: CASSPSYGRHNEQFF
CDR3nt: TGTGCCAGCAGTCCGTCGTATGGGCGGCACAATGAGCAGTTCTTC
abundance: .
j_gene: TRBJ2-1
len: 15
d_gene: .
v_gene: TRBV27

CDR3aa: CASSFEPQETQYF
CDR3nt: TGTGCCAGCAGTTTTGAGCCCCAAGAGACCCAGTACTTC
abundance: .
j_gene: TRBJ2-5
len: 13
d_gene: .
v_gene: TRBV28

CDR3aa: CASSPGRTNEKLFF
CDR3nt: TGTGCCAGCTCACCGGGAAGAACTAATGAAAAACTGTTTTTT
abundance: .
j_gene: TRBJ1-4
len: 14
d_gene: .
v_gene: TRBV18

CDR3aa: CASSPPSSAYGYTF
CDR3nt: TGTGCCAGCAGCCCCCCCTCATCAGCATATGGCTACACCTTC
abundance: .
j_gene: TRBJ1-2
len: 14
d_gene: .
v_gene: TRBV3-1/TRBV3-2

CDR3aa: CASSAWGSGRPRETQYF
CDR3nt: TGTGCCAGCAGCGCATGGGGGAGCGGGAGGCCACGAGAGACCCAGTACTTC
abundance: .
j_gene: TRBJ2-5
len: 17
d_gene: TRBD2
v_gene: TRBV9

CDR3aa: CASSVVEGEKLFF
CDR3nt: TGTGCCAGCAGCGTAGTCGAGGGTGAAAAACTGTTTTTT
abundance: .
j_gene: TRBJ1-4
len: 13
d_gene: .
v_gene: TRBV9

CDR3aa: CASSLARAGGVNEQFF
CDR3nt: TGCGCCAGCAGCTTGGCCCGAGCCGGGGGGGTCAATGAGCAGTTCTTC
abundance: .
j_gene: TRBJ2-1
len: 16
d_gene: TRBD2
v_gene: TRBV5-1

CDR3aa: CASSLGDKDLETQYF
CDR3nt: TGTGCCAGCAGCTTAGGAGATAAGGACTTAGAGACCCAGTACTTC
abundance: few
j_gene: TRBJ2-5
len: 15
d_gene: .
v_gene: TRBV11-1

CDR3aa: CASTMGGGGGLSYNEQFF
CDR3nt: TGTGCCAGCACGATGGGAGGGGGGGGCGGTCTTTCCTACAATGAGCAGTTCTTC
abundance: .
j_gene: TRBJ2-1
len: 18
d_gene: .
v_gene: TRBV5-4

CDR3aa: CASRVNYRGDNEQFF
CDR3nt: TGTGCCAGCAGGGTAAATTACAGGGGAGACAATGAGCAGTTCTTC
abundance: once
j_gene: TRBJ2-1
len: 15
d_gene: TRBD1
v_gene: TRBV2

CDR3aa: CASSERGGTGGNQPQHF
CDR3nt: TGTGCCAGCAGTGAAAGAGGAGGGACAGGGGGCAATCAGCCCCAGCATTTT
abundance: .
j_gene: TRBJ1-5
len: 17
d_gene: TRBD1
v_gene: TRBV6-1

CDR3aa: CASSFLGGETGNTIYF
CDR3nt: TGTGCCAGCAGTTTCCTAGGCGGGGAAACTGGAAACACCATATATTTT
abundance: .
j_gene: TRBJ1-3
len: 16
d_gene: .
v_gene: TRBV6-5

CDR3aa: CASSQDAGSSYNEQFF
CDR3nt: TGCGCCAGCAGCCAAGATGCGGGAAGCTCCTACAATGAGCAGTTCTTC
abundance: .
j_gene: TRBJ2-1
len: 16
d_gene: .
v_gene: TRBV4-3

CDR3aa: CASSVRQGAYEQYF
CDR3nt: TGCGCCAGCAGCGTACGACAAGGGGCCTACGAGCAGTACTTC
abundance: .
j_gene: TRBJ2-7
len: 14
d_gene: .
v_gene: TRBV5-1

CDR3aa: CASSLPASNTEAFF
CDR3nt: TGTGCCAGCAGCTTGCCCGCCAGCAACACTGAAGCTTTCTTT
abundance: .
j_gene: TRBJ1-1
len: 14
d_gene: .
v_gene: TRBV11-2

CDR3aa: CAWRDRGLYGYTF
CDR3nt: TGTGCCTGGAGGGACAGGGGGCTATATGGCTACACCTTC
abundance: few
j_gene: TRBJ1-2
len: 13
d_gene: TRBD1
v_gene: TRBV30

CDR3aa: CASSQEGQSQYF
CDR3nt: TGTGCCAGCAGCCAAGAAGGACAGTCGCAGTACTTC
abundance: few
j_gene: TRBJ2-7
len: 12
d_gene: .
v_gene: TRBV3-1/TRBV3-2

CDR3aa: CASSLGGGTEAFF
CDR3nt: TGTGCCAGCAGTCTAGGGGGGGGTACTGAAGCTTTCTTT
abundance: .
j_gene: TRBJ1-1
len: 13
d_gene: .
v_gene: TRBV28

CDR3aa: CASSSSRTTSGRAVETQYF
CDR3nt: TGTGCCAGCAGCTCCTCTCGTACGACTAGCGGGAGGGCGGTGGAGACCCAGTACTTC
abundance: .
j_gene: TRBJ2-5
len: 19
d_gene: TRBD2
v_gene: TRBV11-2

CDR3aa: CASRGDGTDTQYF
CDR3nt: TGCGCCAGCAGGGGGGACGGGACAGATACGCAGTATTTT
abundance: .
j_gene: TRBJ2-3
len: 13
d_gene: .
v_gene: TRBV10-2

CDR3aa: CASSSGLAGLDTQYF
CDR3nt: TGTGCCAGCTCATCCGGACTAGCGGGGTTAGATACGCAGTATTTT
abundance: .
j_gene: TRBJ2-3
len: 15
d_gene: TRBD2
v_gene: TRBV18

CDR3aa: CASSLAGGRSGEKLFF
CDR3nt: TGTGCCAGCTCACTCGCGGGGGGCAGGTCAGGAGAAAAACTGTTTTTT
abundance: .
j_gene: TRBJ1-4
len: 16
d_gene: .
v_gene: TRBV13

CDR3aa: CASSIEYREKLFF
CDR3nt: TGTGCCAGTAGTATAGAGTACAGGGAAAAACTGTTTTTT
abundance: .
j_gene: TRBJ1-4
len: 13
d_gene: .
v_gene: TRBV19

CDR3aa: CASRTAGANVLTF
CDR3nt: TGTGCCAGCAGGACAGCTGGGGCCAACGTCCTGACTTTC
abundance: .
j_gene: TRBJ2-6
len: 13
d_gene: .
v_gene: TRBV19

CDR3aa: CASSYPIAGGRETQYF
CDR3nt: TGTGCCAGCAGCTACCCTATAGCGGGGGGGCGGGAGACCCAGTACTTC
abundance: .
j_gene: TRBJ2-5
len: 16
d_gene: TRBD2
v_gene: TRBV7-2

CDR3aa: CASSLGAGTSGNTIYF
CDR3nt: TGCGCCAGCAGCTTGGGAGCGGGAACTTCTGGAAACACCATATATTTT
abundance: .
j_gene: TRBJ1-3
len: 16
d_gene: .
v_gene: TRBV5-1

CDR3aa: CASSLKTGGTSGNTIYF
CDR3nt: TGTGCCAGCAGCCTGAAGACAGGGGGTACGTCTGGAAACACCATATATTTT
abundance: .
j_gene: TRBJ1-3
len: 17
d_gene: TRBD1
v_gene: TRBV3-1/TRBV3-2

CDR3aa: CASSDGGGVREKLFF
CDR3nt: TGTGCCAGCAGCGACGGCGGGGGCGTGAGGGAAAAACTGTTTTTT
abundance: .
j_gene: TRBJ1-4
len: 15
d_gene: .
v_gene: TRBV6-2/TRBV6-3

CDR3aa: CSVDRGKGGYTF
CDR3nt: TGCAGCGTTGATAGGGGCAAGGGAGGCTACACCTTC
abundance: .
j_gene: TRBJ1-2
len: 12
d_gene: .
v_gene: TRBV29-1

CDR3aa: CARPRDRGGYNEQFF
CDR3nt: TGTGCCAGACCACGAGACAGGGGGGGATACAATGAGCAGTTCTTC
abundance: .
j_gene: TRBJ2-1
len: 15
d_gene: TRBD1
v_gene: TRBV6-5

CDR3aa: CASSFDSASINEQFF
CDR3nt: TGTGCCAGCAGCTTCGACAGTGCGTCCATAAATGAGCAGTTCTTC
abundance: .
j_gene: TRBJ2-1
len: 15
d_gene: .
v_gene: TRBV13

CDR3aa: CASSSRDAESPLHF
CDR3nt: TGTGCCAGCAGTTCCCGGGACGCCGAATCACCCCTCCACTTT
abundance: .
j_gene: TRBJ1-6
len: 14
d_gene: .
v_gene: TRBV6-5

CDR3aa: CASSSRRASSGNTIYF
CDR3nt: TGTGCCAGCAGCTCGCGTCGGGCCTCCTCTGGAAACACCATATATTTT
abundance: .
j_gene: TRBJ1-3
len: 16
d_gene: .
v_gene: TRBV13

CDR3aa: CASGDEVEQYF
CDR3nt: TGTGCCAGCGGGGACGAGGTCGAGCAGTACTTC
abundance: .
j_gene: TRBJ2-7
len: 11
d_gene: .
v_gene: TRBV14

CDR3aa: CASSTWGEGGNTEAFF
CDR3nt: TGTGCCAGCAGCACCTGGGGGGAGGGAGGAAACACTGAAGCTTTCTTT
abundance: .
j_gene: TRBJ1-1
len: 16
d_gene: .
v_gene: TRBV5-6

CDR3aa: CASSYRGGASTDTQYF
CDR3nt: TGTGCCAGCAGTTACAGGGGCGGAGCCAGCACAGATACGCAGTATTTT
abundance: .
j_gene: TRBJ2-3
len: 16
d_gene: .
v_gene: TRBV6-5

CDR3aa: CAWSVSDRSGNTIYF
CDR3nt: TGTGCCTGGAGTGTATCGGACAGATCTGGAAACACCATATATTTT
abundance: .
j_gene: TRBJ1-3
len: 15
d_gene: .
v_gene: TRBV30

CDR3aa: CAWRVSGNSYEQYF
CDR3nt: TGTGCCTGGAGGGTTAGCGGGAACTCCTACGAGCAGTACTTC
abundance: .
j_gene: TRBJ2-7
len: 14
d_gene: TRBD2
v_gene: TRBV30

CDR3aa: CASTQTGWNTEAFF
CDR3nt: TGTGCCAGCACCCAGACAGGCTGGAACACTGAAGCTTTCTTT
abundance: .
j_gene: TRBJ1-1
len: 14
d_gene: .
v_gene: TRBV28

CDR3aa: CASSPDRDTYNEQFF
CDR3nt: TGCGCCAGCAGCCCGGACAGGGACACCTACAATGAGCAGTTCTTC
abundance: .
j_gene: TRBJ2-1
len: 15
d_gene: TRBD1
v_gene: TRBV4-3